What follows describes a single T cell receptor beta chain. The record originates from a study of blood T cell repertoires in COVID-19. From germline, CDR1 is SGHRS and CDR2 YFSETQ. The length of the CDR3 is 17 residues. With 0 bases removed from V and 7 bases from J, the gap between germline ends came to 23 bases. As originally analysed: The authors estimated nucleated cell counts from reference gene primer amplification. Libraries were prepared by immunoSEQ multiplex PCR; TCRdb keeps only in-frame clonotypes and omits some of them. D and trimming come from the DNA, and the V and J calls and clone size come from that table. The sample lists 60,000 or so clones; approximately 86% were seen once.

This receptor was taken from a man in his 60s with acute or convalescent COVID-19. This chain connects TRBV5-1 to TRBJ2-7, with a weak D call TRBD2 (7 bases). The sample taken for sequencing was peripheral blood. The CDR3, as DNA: TGCGCCAGCAGCTTGGGACGCGGGGGCGGGATATCGGAGGAGCAGTACTTC. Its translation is CASSLGRGGGISEEQYF.